The 14 T cell receptor beta chains in this list originate from one sample, sequenced in a study of type 1 regulatory T cells. No antigen is known for these receptors. TCRdb recomputed calls from the reads with MiXCR, one row per CDR3 protein. The data show 65,000 to 80,000 distinct CDR3 sequences, about 20% seen once. Points from the study as a whole: Type 1 regulatory T cells had a more restricted TCR repertoire than non-type 1 regulatory T cells.

Sequencing used cultured type 1 regulatory T (Tr1) cells, either the whole culture or a sorted fraction (not recorded which). Source of these receptors: a human donor in good health.

This clonotype was seen only a few times. This sequence joins TRBV5-1 and TRBJ2-3, with D perhaps TRBD1 or TRBD2 (5 bases each). The CDR3 length is 14 residues. Trimming shortened V by 0 bases and J by 4 bases, and 9 bases separated the two germline ends. Germline CDR1 SGHRS, CDR2 YFSETQ. CDR3 DNA sequence: TGCGCCAGCAGCTTGGGGCTGGGACCAGATACGCAGTATTTT. Protein: CASSLGLGPDTQYF.

This sequence joins TRBV12-3 or TRBV12-4 and TRBJ2-1; 7 bases match TRBD2. V trimming: 5 bases; J trimming: 7 bases; junction bases outside the gene matches: 14. The CDR3 loop spans 16 amino acids. The CDR3 bases are TGTGCCAGCAGTCCCGGTTTGGGGGAGGGCCCGAATGAGCAGTTCTTC. Amino acid sequence: CASSPGLGEGPNEQFF.

This clonotype has just a few counts. This chain joins TRBV9 and TRBJ2-3, with 8 bases fitting TRBD2. The CDR3 has 16 amino acids. V gave up 4 bases and J gave up 4 bases; unmatched junction bases: 11. Germline lookup yields CDR1 SGDLS and CDR2 YYNGEE. The DNA for the CDR3 is TGTGCCAGCAGCCCCTACGCCGGGAGGGGTGCAGATACGCAGTATTTT. Translating gives CASSPYAGRGADTQYF.

The genes are TRBV28 and TRBJ1-1; D not resolved. V was cut by 2 bases and J by 7 bases, with 5 bases left in between. CDR3 length: 11 amino acids. The germline V gene encodes CDR1 MDHEN and CDR2 SYDVKM. The CDR3 here is CASSLIGEAFF. In DNA, the CDR3 is TGTGCCAGCAGTTTAATCGGTGAAGCTTTCTTT.

This clonotype occurred many times. This chain links TRBV5-1 with TRBJ1-1; tentative D call: TRBD1 (5 bases). The CDR3 loop spans 16 amino acids. The germline V gene has CDR1 SGHRS and CDR2 YFSETQ. With 0 bases removed from V and 1 base from J, the gap between germline ends came to 13 bases. In DNA, the CDR3 is TGCGCCAGCAGCTTGGCCGGGGCAGGTACGAACACTGAAGCTTTCTTT. As protein: CASSLAGAGTNTEAFF.

The sample holds a few counts of this clonotype. The chain uses TRBV10-3 and TRBJ2-1; 10 bases map to TRBD2. Germline trimming cut 4 bases from V and 7 bases from J; bases unmatched to any gene: 4. CDR1 ENHRY and CDR2 SYGVKD come from the germline V gene. The CDR3 sequence is 14 residues long. CDR3 nucleotide sequence: TGTGCCATCAGTGGGCTAGCGGGAGCGAATGAGCAGTTCTTC. This encodes CAISGLAGANEQFF.

This rearrangement joins TRBV2 to TRBJ2-1, with D hard to call. The germline V gene encodes CDR1 SNHLY and CDR2 FYNNEI. The germline V and J ends were trimmed by 7 bases and 2 bases, with 3 bases remaining between them. This CDR3 is built from 11 residues. The CDR3 is CASTPYNEQFF. The CDR3 DNA is TGTGCCAGCACCCCCTACAATGAGCAGTTCTTC.

The rearrangement joins TRBV5-1 to TRBJ2-4, with 7 bases aligning to TRBD1. Germline V gene sequence: CDR1 SGHRS, CDR2 YFSETQ. Trimming at V came to 4 bases and at J to 0 bases, leaving 10 bases not matched to a gene. The CDR3 sequence is 17 residues long. This chain's CDR3 is CASSLTGTAQAKNIQYF. The CDR3 nucleotides read TGCGCCAGCAGCCTGACTGGGACAGCCCAAGCCAAAAACATTCAGTACTTC.

The rearrangement uses TRBV5-1 and TRBJ2-1; 7 bases agree with TRBD2. Germline V gene sequence: CDR1 SGHRS, CDR2 YFSETQ. The V segment lost 4 bases and the J segment 6 bases; nucleotides outside the gene matches: 7. CDR3 length: 14 residues. The CDR3 DNA sequence: TGCGCCAGCAGCCGCGGGAGTAATTCCAATGAGCAGTTCTTC. Encoded protein: CASSRGSNSNEQFF.

This clonotype was seen ten or more times. The chain recombines TRBV15 with TRBJ1-2, with a tentative D call TRBD1 (5 bases). This CDR3 has 12 residues. Trimming pared 5 bases from V and 5 bases from J, leaving 9 bases between. Germline V gene lookup returns CDR1 LNHNV and CDR2 YYDKDF (reference sequence). CDR3 sequence: CATSREGYGYTF. CDR3 coding DNA: TGTGCCACCAGCCGGGAGGGGTATGGCTACACCTTC.

In this sample, this clonotype turned up once. CDR3 residues: CASSPPSVGSAEAFF. CDR3 coding DNA: TGTGCCAGCTCACCACCTTCTGTTGGGTCCGCTGAAGCTTTCTTT. The chain employs TRBV18 and TRBJ1-1, with D hard to call. CDR3 length equals 15 residues. In germline, CDR1 is KGHSH, CDR2 LQKENI. V lost 0 bases and J lost 6, with 14 bases in between.

The V call is TRBV12-3 or TRBV12-4, the J call TRBJ1-2; D gene uncertain. The CDR3 loop spans 14 amino acids. V was shortened by 0 bases and J by 7 bases, with 12 bases between the two germline ends. In DNA form, the CDR3 reads TGTGCCAGCAGTTTAGCGTTGGGGTCCGGTGGCTACACCTTC. It yields the protein CASSLALGSGGYTF.

This clonotype qualifies as medium-sized. The rearrangement uses TRBV29-1 and TRBJ1-2, with D unresolved. The length of the CDR3 is 12 residues. With 6 bases removed from V and 5 bases from J, the gap between germline ends came to 13 bases. The V gene's germline CDR1 is SQVTM and CDR2 ANQGSEA. The CDR3 bases are TGCAGCGTAGTGGACGGATCATATGGCTACACCTTC. Its protein is CSVVDGSYGYTF.

This clonotype was seen only a few times. The chain is built from TRBV9 and TRBJ2-7, with 9 bases aligning to TRBD2. CDR1 is SGDLS and CDR2 is YYNGEE in the germline V gene. With V trimmed by 3 bases and J by 6 bases, 7 bases remained unmatched. The CDR3 contains 14 residues. CDR3 amino acids: CASSAIAGVSEQYF. The CDR3 nucleotides are TGTGCCAGCAGCGCAATAGCGGGAGTTTCCGAGCAGTACTTC. The whole variable domain, filled in from reference TRBV9 and TRBJ2-7, reads DSGVTQTPKHLITATGQRVTLRCSPRSGDLSVYWYQQSLDQGLQFLIQYYNGEERAKGNILERFSAQQFPDLHSELNLSSLELGDSALYFCASSAIAGVSEQYFGPGTRLTVT.